The source of this T cell receptor (beta chain) is a study of control samples from healthy donors and cancer patients. The trim removed 1 base at V and 6 bases at J, leaving 11 bases unmatched. CDR1 SGHRS and CDR2 YFSETQ come from the germline V gene. The CDR3 sequence is 16 residues long. TCRdb's copy holds only in-frame clones and misses some; the assay was immunoSEQ multiplex PCR. The table shows more than 85,000 clones, with around 90% occurring only once. The receptor was derived from a woman aged 18-30 years in good health. The specimen was blood. The chain employs TRBV5-1 and TRBJ1-2; 8 nucleotides align to TRBD1. The CDR3 DNA reads as TGCGCCAGCAGCTTGTTGAATCAGGGGGCGATCGATGGCTACACCTTC. Translating gives CASSLLNQGAIDGYTF.